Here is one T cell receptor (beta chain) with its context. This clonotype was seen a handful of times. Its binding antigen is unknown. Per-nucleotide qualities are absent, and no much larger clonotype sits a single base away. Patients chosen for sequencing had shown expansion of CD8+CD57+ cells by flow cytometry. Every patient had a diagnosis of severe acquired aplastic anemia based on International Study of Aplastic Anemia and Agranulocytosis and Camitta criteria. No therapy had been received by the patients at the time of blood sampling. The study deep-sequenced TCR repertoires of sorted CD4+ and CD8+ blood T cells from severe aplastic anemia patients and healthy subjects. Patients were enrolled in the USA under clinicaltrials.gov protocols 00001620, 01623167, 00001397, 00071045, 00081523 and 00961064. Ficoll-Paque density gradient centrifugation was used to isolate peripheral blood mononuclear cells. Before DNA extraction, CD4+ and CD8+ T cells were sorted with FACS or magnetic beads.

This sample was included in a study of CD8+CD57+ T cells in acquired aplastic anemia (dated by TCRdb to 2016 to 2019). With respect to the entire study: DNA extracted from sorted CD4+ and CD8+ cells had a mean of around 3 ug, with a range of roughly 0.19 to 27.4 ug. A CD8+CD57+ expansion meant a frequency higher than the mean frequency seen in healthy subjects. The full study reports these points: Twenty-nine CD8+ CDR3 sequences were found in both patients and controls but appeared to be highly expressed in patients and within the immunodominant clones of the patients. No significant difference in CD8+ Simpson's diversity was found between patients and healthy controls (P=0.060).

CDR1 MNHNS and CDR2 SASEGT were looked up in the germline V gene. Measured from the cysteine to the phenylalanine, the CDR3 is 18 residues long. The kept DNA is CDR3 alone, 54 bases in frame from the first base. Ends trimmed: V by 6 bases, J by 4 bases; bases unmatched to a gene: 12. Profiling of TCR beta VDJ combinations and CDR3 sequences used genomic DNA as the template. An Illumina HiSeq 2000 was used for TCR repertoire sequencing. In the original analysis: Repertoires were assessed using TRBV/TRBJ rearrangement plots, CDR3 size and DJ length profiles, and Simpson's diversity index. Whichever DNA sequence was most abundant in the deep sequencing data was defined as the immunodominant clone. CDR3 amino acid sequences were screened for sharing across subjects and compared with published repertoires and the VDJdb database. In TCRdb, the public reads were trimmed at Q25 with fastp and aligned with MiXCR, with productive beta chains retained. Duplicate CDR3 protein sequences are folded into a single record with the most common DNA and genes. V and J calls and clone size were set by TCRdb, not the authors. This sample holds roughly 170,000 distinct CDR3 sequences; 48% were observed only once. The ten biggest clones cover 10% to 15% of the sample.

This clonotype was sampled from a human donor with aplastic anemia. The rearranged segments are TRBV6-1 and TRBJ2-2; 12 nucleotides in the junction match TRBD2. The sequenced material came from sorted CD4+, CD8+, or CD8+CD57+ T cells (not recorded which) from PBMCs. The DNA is TGTGCCAGCAGGTCACTAGCGGGGGGCTCCCTGACCACCGGGGAGCTGTTTTTT. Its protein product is CASRSLAGGSLTTGELFF.